A single count supports the clone carrying this T cell receptor (beta chain). Its antigen is not identified. Some clones are missing from TCRdb's copy, which holds only in-frame ones; the method was immunoSEQ multiplex PCR. The sample carries 100,000 or so clones, around 83% recorded once. This specimen belongs to a study of T cell responses to AZD1222 COVID-19 vaccine. This CDR3 has 12 amino acids. V was clipped by 5 bases and J by 4 bases, with 8 bases between them. Germline V gene sequence: CDR1 SEHNR, CDR2 FQNEAQ (reference sequence). General study results and limits: Targets within unmutated variant regions were reportedly found for nearly half of spike-specific TCRs. After the peak T cell response, and only then, were repertoires sampled.

The V and J genes are TRBV7-9 and TRBJ1-1; D is possibly TRBD1 (5 bases). The material was peripheral blood, obtained on day 0 of AZD1222 vaccination. This sequence originates from an adult in good health. CDR3: CASSIRGTEAFF. CDR3 bases: TGTGCCAGCAGCATAAGGGGCACTGAAGCTTTCTTT.